Listed here is a single TCR beta chain. The target of this receptor is not known. Base qualities are not provided; no much larger clone lies one nucleotide away. This sample stems from a study of blood T cell repertoires in COVID-19 (TCRdb year 2020). With respect to the entire study: Collaborator samples came from the United States, Italy and Spain and covered acute and convalescent phases of COVID-19. The material from the prospective study consisted of cDNA or gDNA derived from T cells, B-cell-depleted T cells, or PBMCs. Subjects who had been exposed to COVID-19, were actively infected with it, or had recovered from it provided the deeply sampled blood TCRbeta repertoires that made up the dataset. The repertoires were made available in a free public database intended to serve as a resource for research on the immune response to SARS-CoV-2. The samples were drawn from two sources: the first 160 participants of the ongoing ImmuneRACE study, and 950 to 1,500 subjects contributed by 6 global collaborators. A de-identified subject ID, COVID-19 status, age in years and sex were almost always included in the sample metadata. HLA class I and class II types, where available, came from metadata supplied by the sample provider rather than from assay-based typing. Broader findings and caveats from the paper: How much clinical and demographic metadata was included differed by source and by participant, and the metadata was provided uncurated.

Taken from the germline V gene, the CDR1 and CDR2 loops are MDHEN and SYDVKM. V ends up 8 bases short and J 3 bases short, with an unmatched junction base count of 17. From the cysteine through the phenylalanine, the CDR3 covers 17 amino acids. The sequence is cut down to CDR3 DNA, 51 bases in frame from base 1. The immunoSEQ Assay, a bias-controlled multiplex PCR, was used to amplify TCRbeta CDR3 regions from genomic DNA. Turning to the authors' computational methods: Nucleated cell counts per sample were estimated from amplification of reference gene primers within the assay. To quantify the absolute abundance of each unique TCRbeta CDR3 rearrangement, sequence reads were collapsed and filtered. Productive Simpson clonality was computed per sample as the square root of Simpson's diversity index over productive rearrangements. This immuneACCESS table, as held by TCRdb, lists in-frame sequences with V and J called but not all clones. Of the missing ones, under half trace to an unresolved V gene in checked studies; the others have no known cause. V and J calls and clone size are given by that table; D and trimming were obtained from the DNA. In this sample the table shows around 150,000 clones, approximately 79% of which occur a single time. Roughly 20% of the sample is in the top ten clones.

The collaborating institutions used their own protocols to collect whole blood in K2EDTA tubes. For TCRbeta analysis, collaborators shipped samples as frozen whole blood, isolated PBMCs, or DNA extracted from either of those sample types. The clonotype was recovered from a woman older than 75 with acute or convalescent COVID-19. The sample comprised peripheral blood. Recombination connected TRBV28 to TRBJ2-3, with 7 junctional bases fitting TRBD2. The CDR3 protein sequence reads: CASEFGREPGGTDTQYF. The DNA is as follows: TGTGCCAGCGAGTTTGGACGGGAGCCCGGGGGGACAGATACGCAGTATTTT.